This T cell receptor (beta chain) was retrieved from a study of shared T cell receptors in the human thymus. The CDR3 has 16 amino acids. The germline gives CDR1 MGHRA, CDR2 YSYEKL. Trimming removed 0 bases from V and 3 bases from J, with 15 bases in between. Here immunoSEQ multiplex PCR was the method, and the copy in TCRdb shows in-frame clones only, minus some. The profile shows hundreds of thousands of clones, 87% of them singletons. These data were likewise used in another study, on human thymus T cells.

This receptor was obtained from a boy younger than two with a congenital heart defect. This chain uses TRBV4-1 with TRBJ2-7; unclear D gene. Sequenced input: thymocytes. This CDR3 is CASSQDLGPLYYEQYF. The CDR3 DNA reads TGCGCCAGCAGCCAAGACCTAGGTCCCCTTTACTACGAGCAGTACTTC.